Presented here are 25 T cell receptor beta chains from one specimen sequenced in a study of blood T cell repertoires in COVID-19. Clones were sequenced by immunoSEQ multiplex PCR, and TCRdb holds only the in-frame ones, with some missing. The sample gives 250,000 or so clones, 75% to 90% of which show up once; around 3.1% is in the top ten. The sequencing sample was made of PBMCs or T cells enriched from blood (not recorded which). The receptor source for this set is a middle-aged woman who had been exposed to COVID-19.

The rearrangement uses TRBV18 and TRBJ2-3, with 15 bases fitting TRBD2. This CDR3 has 20 amino acids. J lost 2 bases, V lost 3 bases, and 12 bases had no gene match. CDR1 is KGHSH, CDR2 LQKENI, per germline. CDR3 amino acids: CASSPNTKGLAGGFTDTQYF. The DNA of the CDR3 is TGTGCCAGCTCACCGAACACGAAGGGACTAGCGGGAGGTTTCACAGATACGCAGTATTTT.

This chain links TRBV19 with TRBJ1-5; TRBD1 matches at 9 bases. The junction had 2 bases not matched to a gene; V was cut back by 1 base and J by 4 bases. Germline CDR1 reads LNHDA; CDR2 reads SQIVND (reference sequence). This CDR3 comprises 15 residues. The CDR3, as DNA: TGTGCCAGTAGTATAGCCGGGACAGGGAATCAGCCCCAGCATTTT. Its protein product is CASSIAGTGNQPQHF.

This chain uses TRBV6-1 with TRBJ1-2; no reliable D call. The CDR3 extends over 15 amino acids. V was clipped by 1 base and J by 1 base, with 10 bases between them. The germline V gene has CDR1 MNHNS and CDR2 SASEGT. The CDR3 region is CASSEGQMFNYGYTF. The CDR3 bases are TGTGCCAGCAGTGAAGGCCAGATGTTTAACTATGGCTACACCTTC.

V and J are TRBV4-3 and TRBJ1-2; a possible D gene is TRBD1 (5 bases). CDR1 and CDR2 from the germline V gene are LGHNA and YSLEER. The CDR3 totals 15 residues. V shed 1 base and J shed 2 bases, with 11 bases lying between them. In DNA form, the CDR3 reads TGCGCCAGCAGCCAAGCAAGGTCAGGGAACTATGGCTACACCTTC. Translating gives CASSQARSGNYGYTF.

In this sample, this clone turned up a few times. The chain couples TRBV9 to TRBJ1-1; 7 nucleotides match TRBD1. CDR1 SGDLS and CDR2 YYNGEE come from the germline V gene. This CDR3 is built from 14 residues. Germline trimming cut 4 bases from V and 4 bases from J; bases unmatched to any gene: 7. CDR3 sequence reads: CASSPAHRGTEAFF. For the CDR3, the DNA is TGTGCCAGCAGCCCAGCCCACAGGGGCACTGAAGCTTTCTTT.

This clone was observed once. A junction end diverges from the germline sequence, so it may reflect a read error. CDR3 DNA sequence: TGTGCCAGCAGCCGTAAGCGGGAGTCGGATGAGCAGTTCTTC. This gives the protein CASSRKRESDEQFF. V and J are TRBV5-1 and TRBJ2-1; TRBD2 matches 8 bases. CDR1 is SGHRS, CDR2 YFSETQ, per germline. The CDR3 consists of 14 residues.

The V call is TRBV4-3, the J call TRBJ1-2; tentative D call: TRBD1 (5 bases). Per the germline V gene, CDR1 is LGHNA and CDR2 is YSLEER. V lost 0 bases, J lost 5 bases, and 28 bases lay in between. There are 20 residues in the CDR3. This CDR3 is CASSQDGEAGGTLLLYGYTF. The CDR3, as DNA: TGCGCCAGCAGCCAAGACGGGGAGGCGGGGGGAACTTTACTCCTTTATGGCTACACCTTC.

V gene TRBV4-1 combines with J gene TRBJ1-2; 9 bases align to TRBD1. The J segment lost 6 bases and the V segment lost 5 bases, leaving 10 bases of the junction unmatched. Germline V lookup: CDR1 MGHRA, CDR2 YSYEKL. The CDR3 loop spans 15 amino acids. The DNA for the CDR3 is TGCGCCAGCAGCACCTACAGGGGGCATTTCGATGGCTACACCTTC. Its translation: CASSTYRGHFDGYTF.

The chain is built from TRBV24-1 and TRBJ1-2; D uncertain. The ends were cut back, 6 bases at V and 3 bases at J, with 16 bases in the middle. This CDR3 contains 15 residues. CDR1 KGHDR and CDR2 SFDVKD come from the germline V gene. In DNA form, the CDR3 reads TGTGCCACCAGTCAAGGGAGTTATGGTGACTATGGCTACACCTTC. Its protein product is CATSQGSYGDYGYTF.

The gene calls are TRBV29-1 and TRBJ1-4; D not resolved. This CDR3 contains 13 residues. The germline V and J ends were trimmed by 4 bases and 5 bases, with 11 bases remaining between them. Germline-derived CDR1 and CDR2 are SQVTM and ANQGSEA. CDR3 residues: CSVVAQLNEKLFF. CDR3 bases: TGCAGCGTTGTAGCTCAGCTCAATGAAAAACTGTTTTTT.

The chain has TRBV5-1 and TRBJ2-7; 8 nucleotides align to TRBD1. The CDR3 covers 15 residues. The trim removed 5 bases at V and 3 bases at J, leaving 10 bases unmatched. The germline V gene has CDR1 SGHRS and CDR2 YFSETQ. Here the CDR3 reads CASRAIGQGYYEQYF. The CDR3 coding sequence is TGCGCCAGCAGGGCGATAGGACAGGGTTACTACGAGCAGTACTTC.

The chain is built from TRBV25-1 and TRBJ1-1, with TRBD1 as a possible D gene (5 bases). There are 13 residues in the CDR3. V was pared by 4 bases and J by 4 bases, with 10 bases between. From germline, CDR1 is MGHDK and CDR2 SYGVNS. The CDR3 DNA reads TGTGCCAGCAGTGTGGGGCTGACCACTGAAGCTTTCTTT. It codes for CASSVGLTTEAFF.

The rearrangement uses TRBV19 and TRBJ2-1, with TRBD2 identical over 11 bases. After removal of 4 bases from V and 3 bases from J, the junction contained 5 bases not matched to a gene. In germline, CDR1 is LNHDA, CDR2 SQIVND (reference sequence). CDR3 size: 16 residues. The CDR3 here is CASSRFSGRDYNEQFF. In nucleotides, the CDR3 is TGTGCCAGTAGTAGGTTTAGCGGGAGGGACTACAATGAGCAGTTCTTC.

The chain employs TRBV7-3 and TRBJ2-1; D possibly corresponds to TRBD2 (6 bases). Germline loops: CDR1 SGHTA, CDR2 FQGTGA. V was shortened by 2 bases and J by 9 bases, with 14 bases between the two germline ends. The CDR3 consists of 14 residues. The CDR3 protein is CASSLSAGFGEQFF. For the CDR3, the DNA is TGTGCCAGCAGCTTATCGGCGGGGTTCGGTGAGCAGTTCTTC.

The rearrangement joins TRBV6-6 to TRBJ1-2; D is uncertain. V lost 5 bases and J lost 4, with 8 bases in between. CDR1 is MNHNY, CDR2 SVGAGI, per germline (reference sequence). This CDR3 is 12 amino acids long. The CDR3 loop is CASSGGSYGYTF. The DNA for the CDR3 is TGTGCCAGCAGTGGTGGCTCCTATGGCTACACCTTC.

This clone was counted once. The V and J genes are TRBV19 and TRBJ1-1; 9 bases align to TRBD1. CDR3 length equals 15 residues. Germline V gene data show CDR1 as LNHDA and CDR2 as SQIVND (reference sequence). V was pared by 7 bases and J by 5 bases, with 11 bases of the junction left unmatched. The DNA for the CDR3 is TGTGCCAGTACCACAATTGGGACAGGGAGTACTGAAGCTTTCTTT. This translates into CASTTIGTGSTEAFF.

The chain employs TRBV4-2 and TRBJ1-2; unclear D gene. Trimming removed 0 bases at V and 4 bases at J, with 9 bases between. Germline V gene sequence: CDR1 LGHNA, CDR2 YNFKEQ. The CDR3 is 14 residues long. CDR3 nucleotide sequence: TGTGCCAGCAGCCAAGATTTGGCCGCCTATGGCTACACCTTC. Translated: CASSQDLAAYGYTF.

The V and J genes are TRBV5-4 and TRBJ1-1, with TRBD1 identical over 7 bases. Trimming cost V 3 bases and J 3 bases; bases outside gene matches: 8. Germline CDR1 reads SGHNT; CDR2 reads YYREEE (reference sequence). This CDR3 is built from 15 residues. The CDR3 nucleotides read TGTGCCAGCAGCTCACAGGGGTTGGGGTACACTGAAGCTTTCTTT. Amino acid sequence: CASSSQGLGYTEAFF.

The V and J genes are TRBV7-2 and TRBJ2-7; D perhaps matches TRBD1 (5 bases). The germline CDR1 and CDR2 sequences are SGHTA and FQGNSA. CDR3 length: 15 residues. Trimming took off 2 bases at V and 0 bases at J, with 11 bases between the two ends. CDR3 region: CASSLRPGHSYEQYV. In nucleotides, the CDR3 is TGTGCCAGCAGCTTAAGGCCAGGGCACTCCTACGAGCAGTACGTC.

The rearrangement uses TRBV6-2 or TRBV6-3 and TRBJ2-7; 8 bases are shared with TRBD1. The CDR3 loop spans 13 amino acids. Trimming took 2 bases from V and 3 from J; bases not matched to a gene: 0. In germline, CDR1 is MNHEY, CDR2 SVGEGT. The CDR3 sequence is CASSYTGGYEQYF. The CDR3 DNA reads TGTGCCAGCAGTTACACAGGGGGCTACGAGCAGTACTTC.

The V call is TRBV30, the J call TRBJ1-2, with a possible D match to TRBD1 (6 bases). Deletions cut 4 bases from V and 2 bases from J, with 8 bases between. The germline V gene has CDR1 GTSNPN and CDR2 SVGIG (reference sequence). This CDR3 is built from 12 residues. This CDR3 reads CAWNRVNYGYTF. The CDR3 DNA reads as TGTGCCTGGAACAGGGTGAACTATGGCTACACCTTC.

This chain connects TRBV10-3 to TRBJ2-7, with 10 bases lining up with TRBD2. Per germline, CDR1 ENHRY and CDR2 SYGVKD. The trim removed 1 base at V and 0 bases at J, leaving 9 bases unmatched. CDR3 size: 18 residues. The CDR3 reads CAISELGASGRSSYEQYV. The CDR3 DNA reads TGTGCCATCAGTGAGTTAGGCGCTAGCGGGAGAAGCTCCTACGAGCAGTACGTC.

This chain links TRBV21-1 with TRBJ2-4; TRBD2 is taken as the D call from the table, unchecked against the DNA. TRBV21-1 is flagged as a pseudogene. The CDR3 totals 16 residues. The CDR3 protein is CASSKTNGSAKNIQYF. The CDR3 nucleotides read TGTGCCAGCAGCAAAACAAACGGGAGTGCCAAAAACATTCAGTACTTC.

J is TRBJ2-1 and V is TRBV7-9, with TRBD2 matching over 7 bases. Germline CDR1 is SEHNR and CDR2 is FQNEAQ (reference sequence). The V and J ends lost 5 bases and 0 bases, in that order; junction bases with no gene match: 13. CDR3 length: 18 residues. CDR3 in amino acids: CASSPGERDLYSYNEQFF. The CDR3 coding sequence is TGTGCCAGCAGCCCCGGGGAGCGGGACCTCTACTCCTACAATGAGCAGTTCTTC.

The rearrangement joins TRBV28 to TRBJ2-7; D is uncertain. The CDR3 extends over 10 amino acids. Germline V gives CDR1 MDHEN, CDR2 SYDVKM. The V end lost 10 bases, the J end lost 5 bases, and 9 bases lay between the germline ends. CDR3 in DNA: TGTGCCACCAGCTCTGACGAGCAGTACGTC. This translates into CATSSDEQYV.